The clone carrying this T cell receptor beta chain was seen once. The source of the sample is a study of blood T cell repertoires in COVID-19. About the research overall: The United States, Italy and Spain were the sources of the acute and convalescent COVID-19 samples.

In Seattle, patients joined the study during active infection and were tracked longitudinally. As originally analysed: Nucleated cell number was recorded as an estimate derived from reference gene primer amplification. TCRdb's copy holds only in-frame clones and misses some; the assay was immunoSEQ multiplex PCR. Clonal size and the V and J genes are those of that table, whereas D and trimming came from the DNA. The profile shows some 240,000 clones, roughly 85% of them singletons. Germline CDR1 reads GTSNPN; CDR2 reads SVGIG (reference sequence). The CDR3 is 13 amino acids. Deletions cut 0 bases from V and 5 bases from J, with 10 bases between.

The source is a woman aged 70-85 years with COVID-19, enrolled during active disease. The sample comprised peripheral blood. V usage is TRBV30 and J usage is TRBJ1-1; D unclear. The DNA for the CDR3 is TGTGCCTGGAGTGTACGAGCGGCGACTGAAGCTTTCTTT. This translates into CAWSVRAATEAFF. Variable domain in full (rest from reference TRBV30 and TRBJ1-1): SQTIHQWPATLVQPVGSPLSLECTVEGTSNPNLYWYRQAAGRGLQLLFYSVGIGQISSEVPQNLSASRPQDRQFILSSKKLLLSDSGFYLCAWSVRAATEAFFGQGTRLTVV.